These 13 T cell receptor beta chains were all obtained from the same sample, sequenced in a study of T cell clones after liver transplantation. The data were produced by immunoSEQ multiplex PCR, yet TCRdb's version contains in-frame clones alone and is incomplete. Of more than 95,000 clones in the sample, more than 75% are singletons; the top ten hold just under 1%. Sequences were derived from CD4+ T cells from blood, sampled before liver transplant. Source of these receptors: a human donor who received a liver transplant.

The CDR3 sequence: CASIHSGGNTGELFF. The CDR3 DNA sequence: TGTGCCAGTATTCATAGCGGGGGGAACACCGGGGAGCTGTTTTTT. The chain uses TRBV19 and TRBJ2-2; 9 positions agree with TRBD2. Unmatched junction bases numbered 4, after V lost 7 bases and J lost 1 base. Germline CDR1 reads LNHDA; CDR2 reads SQIVND (reference sequence). The length of the CDR3 is 15 residues.

The chain recombines TRBV29-1 with TRBJ2-5, with 7 positions matching TRBD1. The CDR3 length is 14 residues. V lost 5 bases, J lost 5 bases, and 11 bases stayed unmatched. In germline, CDR1 is SQVTM, CDR2 ANQGSEA. The CDR3 nucleotides read TGCAGCGTTTCCGCGACAGGGTCAATGGAGACCCAGTACTTC. Encoded protein: CSVSATGSMETQYF.

The chain uses TRBV6-1 and TRBJ2-7, with 10 bases fitting TRBD1. V shed 5 bases and J 6 bases; nucleotides not matched to a gene: 4. This CDR3 is built from 13 residues. From germline, CDR1 is MNHNS and CDR2 SASEGT. The CDR3 spells CASSWDRGGEQYF. CDR3 sequence (DNA): TGTGCCAGCAGTTGGGACAGGGGAGGCGAGCAGTACTTC.

This clone has ten or more counts. The chain employs TRBV29-1 and TRBJ2-7; TRBD1 aligns across 8 bases. The V gene's germline CDR1 is SQVTM and CDR2 ANQGSEA. The V gene end was trimmed by 7 bases and the J gene end by 6 bases; junction bases not matched to a gene: 11. This CDR3 is 13 amino acids long. CDR3 region: CSAVDRAPLEQYF. As DNA, the CDR3 is TGCAGCGCCGTGGACAGGGCCCCGCTCGAGCAGTACTTC.

About this clone: Germline and junction disagree at one end, which may indicate a read error. Other DNA sequences within the sample encode an identical CDR3. The V gene is TRBV5-1, the J gene TRBJ2-2, with D hard to call. Germline V lookup: CDR1 SGHRS, CDR2 YFSETQ. The CDR3 consists of 12 residues. This CDR3 is CASSPNTGELFF. The CDR3 coding sequence is TGCGCCAGCAGCCCGAATACCGGGGAGCTGTTTTTT. Supplemented by reference TRBV5-1 and TRBJ2-2, the full variable domain reads KAGVTQTPRYLIKTRGQQVTLSCSPISGHRSVSWYQQTPGQGLQFLFEYFSETQRNKGNFPGRFSGRQFSNSRSEMNVSTLELGDSALYLCASSPNTGELFFGEGSRLTVL.

The chain recombines TRBV7-3 with TRBJ2-1, with D unresolved. This CDR3 has 12 amino acids. With 4 bases removed from V and 11 bases from J, the gap between germline ends came to 12 bases. Germline values: CDR1 SGHTA, CDR2 FQGTGA. CDR3 sequence: CASSSPAGKQFF. Here the CDR3 DNA reads TGTGCCAGCAGCTCCCCCGCTGGCAAGCAGTTCTTC.

This clone appeared a few times. The chain uses TRBV7-9 and TRBJ1-2; 10 nucleotides align to TRBD1. The V gene end was trimmed by 5 bases and the J gene end by 10 bases; junction bases not matched to a gene: 13. The CDR3 is 15 amino acids. Germline loops: CDR1 SEHNR, CDR2 FQNEAQ (reference sequence). CDR3 region: CASSPLRDRGLTYTF. CDR3 in DNA: TGTGCCAGCAGCCCGCTCCGGGACAGGGGACTAACCTACACCTTC.

The V call is TRBV2, the J call TRBJ2-5; TRBD1 might be the D (6 bases). Germline-derived CDR1 and CDR2 are SNHLY and FYNNEI. This CDR3 is 12 amino acids long. V was shortened by 11 bases and J by 1 base, with 11 bases between the two germline ends. The CDR3 DNA is TGTGCCCTACAGGGATTCCAAGAGACCCAGTACTTC. It encodes CALQGFQETQYF.

This clone was recorded only once. The rearrangement joins TRBV30 to TRBJ2-3, with TRBD2 matching over 7 bases. Germline V gene data show CDR1 as GTSNPN and CDR2 as SVGIG (reference sequence). CDR3 length: 15 residues. V was pared by 2 bases and J by 3 bases, with 8 bases of the junction left unmatched. The CDR3, as DNA: TGTGCCTGGAGTATGGGACTACCGACAACAGATACGCAGTATTTT. The encoded protein is CAWSMGLPTTDTQYF.

The rearrangement uses TRBV15 and TRBJ2-7; no clear D. The V gene lost 5 bases and the J gene lost 1 base, with 9 bases spanning the gap. This CDR3 region has 13 residues. The germline CDR1 and CDR2 sequences are LNHNV and YYDKDF (reference sequence). CDR3 nucleotides: TGTGCCACCAGCGCAAAGCCATCCTACGAGCAGTACTTC. Translated, it gives CATSAKPSYEQYF.

In this sample, this clone turned up once. This chain joins TRBV6-6 and TRBJ2-5; D gene unclear. Germline values: CDR1 MNHNY, CDR2 SVGAGI (reference sequence). Trimming cost V 6 bases and J 4 bases, with 15 bases left between them. This CDR3 is built from 14 residues. CDR3 coding DNA: TGTGCCAGCAGGATGGATCTGGCGAGAGAGACCCAGTACTTC. Protein: CASRMDLARETQYF.

This clone was counted a few times. V is TRBV7-8 and J is TRBJ2-5; D unresolved. Germline CDR1 and CDR2: SGHVS and FQNEAQ. The CDR3 is 13 amino acids. Trimming removed 5 bases from V and 2 bases from J, with 9 bases in between. The CDR3 DNA is TGTGCCAGCAGCGAGCCCATACAAGAGACCCAGTACTTC. Translation: CASSEPIQETQYF.

The chain joins TRBV7-9 to TRBJ1-2; weak D call: TRBD1 (6 bases). V lost 3 bases to trimming and J lost 4 bases, with 12 bases between them. Germline-derived CDR1 and CDR2 are SEHNR and FQNEAQ (reference sequence). The CDR3 sequence is 14 residues long. CDR3 in amino acids: CASSFDRGLYGYTF. CDR3 DNA sequence: TGTGCCAGCAGCTTCGATCGGGGGCTCTATGGCTACACCTTC.